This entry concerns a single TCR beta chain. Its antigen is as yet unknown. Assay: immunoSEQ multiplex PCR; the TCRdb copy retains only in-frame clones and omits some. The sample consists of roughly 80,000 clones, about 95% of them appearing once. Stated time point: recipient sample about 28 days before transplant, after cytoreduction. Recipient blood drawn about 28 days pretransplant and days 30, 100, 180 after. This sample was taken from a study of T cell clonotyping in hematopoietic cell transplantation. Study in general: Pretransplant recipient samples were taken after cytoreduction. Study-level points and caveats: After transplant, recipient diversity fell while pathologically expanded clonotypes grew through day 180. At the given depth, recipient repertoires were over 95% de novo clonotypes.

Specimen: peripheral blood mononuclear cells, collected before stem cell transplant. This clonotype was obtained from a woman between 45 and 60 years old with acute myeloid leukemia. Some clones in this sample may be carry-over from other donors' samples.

The CDR3 bases are TGTGCCAGCAGCCCACTAGCGGGGGGGTACCAAGAGACCCAGTACTTC. This codes for CASSPLAGGYQETQYF. The V and J genes are TRBV7-2 and TRBJ2-5, with 13 nucleotides matching TRBD2. The CDR3 is made up of 16 amino acids. In germline, CDR1 is SGHTA, CDR2 FQGNSA. J was trimmed by 0 bases and V by 5 bases; bases with no gene match: 3.